The 4 T cell receptor beta chains below come from one sample, sequenced in a study of Ad26.COV2.S vaccination and SARS-CoV-2 variants. Sequencing was performed with immunoSEQ multiplex PCR; in TCRdb, only in-frame clones are kept and a portion is missing. In the table there are some 190,000 clones, around 85% of which are singletons. Specimen: peripheral blood, collected after recovery from COVID-19. The receptors come from a human donor who had recovered from COVID-19.

The chain combines TRBV7-9 with TRBJ1-4; D uncertain. CDR1 is SEHNR, CDR2 FQNEAQ, per germline (reference sequence). V was pared by 0 bases and J by 1 base, with 3 bases between. The CDR3 runs to 14 residues. This chain's CDR3 is CASSLAGTNEKLFF. The CDR3 DNA reads as TGTGCCAGCAGCTTAGCCGGAACTAATGAAAAACTGTTTTTT.

The chain is built from TRBV5-1 and TRBJ2-2; weak D call: TRBD2 (6 bases). Trimming removed 2 bases from V and 2 bases from J, with 16 bases in between. From germline, CDR1 is SGHRS and CDR2 YFSETQ. This CDR3 has 17 residues. The CDR3 nucleotides read TGCGCCAGCAGCTTCCGAGGTGGGACTCCAAACACCGGGGAGCTGTTTTTT. Translating gives CASSFRGGTPNTGELFF.

V is TRBV3-1 (or the pseudogene TRBV3-2) and J is TRBJ1-4; maybe TRBD1 (6 bases). Germline values: CDR1 LGHDT, CDR2 YNNKEL (reference sequence). The ends were cut back, 4 bases at V and 4 bases at J, with 13 bases in the middle. CDR3 length: 15 amino acids. The CDR3 DNA reads TGTGCCAGCAGCCTAACAGGGCCTCTTAATGAAAAACTGTTTTTT. Encoded protein: CASSLTGPLNEKLFF.

This clone appeared a few times. V is TRBV3-1 (or the pseudogene TRBV3-2) and J is TRBJ1-5; 9 bases match TRBD1. The CDR3 spans 17 residues. Germline CDR1 and CDR2: LGHDT and YNNKEL (reference sequence). Trimming took 3 bases from V and 5 from J; bases not matched to a gene: 11. The DNA of the CDR3 is TGTGCCAGCAGCCAGGTAAGACAGGGGGAGTTCCATCAGCCCCAGCATTTT. Amino acids: CASSQVRQGEFHQPQHF.